Reported below is one T cell receptor (beta chain). Its antigen is still unknown. The entry originates in a study of shared clonotypes between healthy human individuals. Study results and limitations: Generation of non-shared clonotypes was less probable than generation of clonotypes shared by all four donors.

The authors distributed each subset's genomic DNA evenly over several immunoSEQ plates. The table came from immunoSEQ multiplex PCR; TCRdb's copy has only in-frame clones and leaves some out. This repertoire shows around 2,000,000 clones, roughly 94% found once; its top ten account for 0.1% to 0.15%. The sequenced sample consisted of naive CD4+ T cells sorted from blood. Subset meaning: CD45RA+ positively selected. The sequence was obtained from a man between 18 and 29 years old in good health.

The CDR3, as DNA: TGCGCCAGCAGCCACGTACCGGCTAGGTCCCTGAACACTGAAGCTTTCTTT. Protein: CASSHVPARSLNTEAFF. The rearrangement joins TRBV4-1 to TRBJ1-1; D gene uncertain. The V end was cut by 3 bases, the J end by 0 bases, with 17 bases between. This CDR3 region has 17 residues. Germline CDR1 reads MGHRA; CDR2 reads YSYEKL.